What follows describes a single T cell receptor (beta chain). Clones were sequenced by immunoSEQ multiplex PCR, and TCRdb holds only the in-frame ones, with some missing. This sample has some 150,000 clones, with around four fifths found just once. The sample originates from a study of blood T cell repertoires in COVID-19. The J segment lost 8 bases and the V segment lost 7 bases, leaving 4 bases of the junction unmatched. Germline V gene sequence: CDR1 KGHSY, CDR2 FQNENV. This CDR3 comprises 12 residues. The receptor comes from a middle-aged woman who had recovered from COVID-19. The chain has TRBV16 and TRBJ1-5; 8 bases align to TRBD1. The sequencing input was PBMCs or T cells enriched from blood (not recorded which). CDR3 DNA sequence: TGTGCCAGCACCCGGGGACAGGAGCCCCAGCATTTT. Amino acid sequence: CASTRGQEPQHF.